This T cell receptor beta chain was documented in a study of T cells in Graves' hyperthyroidism and ophthalmopathy. The CDR3 spans 16 residues. J lost 7 bases, V lost 5 bases, and 8 bases had no gene match. Germline assignment: CDR1 SNHLY and CDR2 FYNNEI. In patients aged 18 to 65, hyperthyroidism was newly diagnosed, with duration under 2 months. Patients were excluded for uncontrolled infection, other autoimmune disease, pregnancy or lactation. RNA transcripts provided the source from which TCR beta CDR3 regions were amplified. Carried out on the TCR CDR3, a first-round RT-PCR used the HTBI primer set. TCRdb re-called the multiplex PCR reads through MiXCR, storing one row per CDR3 protein. Here the sample spans more than 500,000 distinct CDR3 sequences, about a sixth being singletons.

The specimen was blood. The chain uses TRBV2 and TRBJ2-1, with 13 bases lining up with TRBD2. This TCR was recovered from a woman in her 30s with Graves' hyperthyroidism. In DNA, the CDR3 is TGTGCCAGCAGTCCGGGACTAGCGGGAAGGAAAAATGAGCAGTTCTTC. Translated: CASSPGLAGRKNEQFF. The full variable domain, its missing parts supplied by reference TRBV2 and TRBJ2-1, is EPEVTQTPSHQVTQMGQEVILRCVPISNHLYFYWYRQILGQKVEFLVSFYNNEISEKSEIFDDQFSVERPDGSNFTLKIRSTKLEDSAMYFCASSPGLAGRKNEQFFGPGTRLTVL.